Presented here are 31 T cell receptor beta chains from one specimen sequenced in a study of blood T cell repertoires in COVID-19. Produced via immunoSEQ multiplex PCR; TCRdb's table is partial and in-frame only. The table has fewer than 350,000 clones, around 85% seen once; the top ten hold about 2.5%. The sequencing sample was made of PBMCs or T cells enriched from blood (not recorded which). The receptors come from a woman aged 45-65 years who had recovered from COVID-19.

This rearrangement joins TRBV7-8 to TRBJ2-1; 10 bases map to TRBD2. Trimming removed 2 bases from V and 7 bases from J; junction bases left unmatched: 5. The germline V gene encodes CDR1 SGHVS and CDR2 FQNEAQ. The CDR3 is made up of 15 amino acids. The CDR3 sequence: CASSLLLAGKNEQFF. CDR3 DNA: TGTGCCAGCAGCTTATTACTAGCGGGAAAGAATGAGCAGTTCTTC. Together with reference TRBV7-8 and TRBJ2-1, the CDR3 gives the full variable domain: GAGVSQSPRYKVAKRGQDVALRCDPISGHVSLFWYQQALGQGPEFLTYFQNEAQLDKSGLPSDRFFAERPEGSVSTLKIQRTQQEDSAVYLCASSLLLAGKNEQFFGPGTRLTVL.

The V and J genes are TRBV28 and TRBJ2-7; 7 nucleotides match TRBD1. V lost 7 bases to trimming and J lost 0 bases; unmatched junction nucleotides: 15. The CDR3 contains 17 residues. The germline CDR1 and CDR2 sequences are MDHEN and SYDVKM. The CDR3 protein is CASKSGTETPLSYEQYF. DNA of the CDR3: TGTGCCAGCAAATCCGGGACAGAAACACCCCTCTCCTACGAGCAGTACTTC.

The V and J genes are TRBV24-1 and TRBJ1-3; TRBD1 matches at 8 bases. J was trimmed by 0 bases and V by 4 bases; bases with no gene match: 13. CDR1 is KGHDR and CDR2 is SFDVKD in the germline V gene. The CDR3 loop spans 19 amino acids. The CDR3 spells CATSDWTGYPNNSGNTIYF. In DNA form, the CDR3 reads TGTGCCACCAGTGACTGGACAGGGTACCCGAATAACTCTGGAAACACCATATATTTT.

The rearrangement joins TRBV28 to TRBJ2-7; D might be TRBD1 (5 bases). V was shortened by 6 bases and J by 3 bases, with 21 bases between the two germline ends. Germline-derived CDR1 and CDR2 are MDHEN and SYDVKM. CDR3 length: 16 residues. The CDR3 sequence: CASSASLGAGNYEQYF. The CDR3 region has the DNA TGTGCCAGCAGCGCAAGCCTTGGGGCAGGGAACTACGAGCAGTACTTC. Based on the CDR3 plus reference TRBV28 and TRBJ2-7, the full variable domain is DVKVTQSSRYLVKRTGEKVFLECVQDMDHENMFWYRQDPGLGLRLIYFSYDVKMKEKGDIPEGYSVSREKKERFSLILESASTNQTSMYLCASSASLGAGNYEQYFGPGTRLTVT.

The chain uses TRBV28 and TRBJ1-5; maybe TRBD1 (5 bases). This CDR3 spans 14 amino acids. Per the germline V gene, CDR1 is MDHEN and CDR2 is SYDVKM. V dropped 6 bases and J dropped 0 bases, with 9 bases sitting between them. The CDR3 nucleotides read TGTGCCAGCAGGCCGGGACTTAGCAATCAGCCCCAGCATTTT. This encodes CASRPGLSNQPQHF.

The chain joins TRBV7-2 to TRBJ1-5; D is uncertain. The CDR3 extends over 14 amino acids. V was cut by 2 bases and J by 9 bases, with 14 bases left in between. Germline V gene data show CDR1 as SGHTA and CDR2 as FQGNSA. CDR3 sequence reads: CASSLYAGSRPQHF. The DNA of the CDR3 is TGTGCCAGCAGCTTATATGCCGGTTCGCGGCCCCAGCATTTT.

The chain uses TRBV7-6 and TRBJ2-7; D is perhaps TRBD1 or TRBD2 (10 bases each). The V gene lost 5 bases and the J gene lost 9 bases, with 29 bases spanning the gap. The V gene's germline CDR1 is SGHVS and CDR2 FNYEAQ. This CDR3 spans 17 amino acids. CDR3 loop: CASSQGQGRLAGALQYF. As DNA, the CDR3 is TGTGCCAGCAGCCAGGGACAGGGGCGCCTAGCGGGGGCTCTGCAGTACTTC.

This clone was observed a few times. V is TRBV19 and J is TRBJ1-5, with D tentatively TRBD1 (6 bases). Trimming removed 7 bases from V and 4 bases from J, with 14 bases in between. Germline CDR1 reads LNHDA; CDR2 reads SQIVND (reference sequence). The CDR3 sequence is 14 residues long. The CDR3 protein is CASNLRDTNQPQHF. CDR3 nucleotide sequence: TGTGCCAGTAACCTCCGGGACACTAATCAGCCCCAGCATTTT.

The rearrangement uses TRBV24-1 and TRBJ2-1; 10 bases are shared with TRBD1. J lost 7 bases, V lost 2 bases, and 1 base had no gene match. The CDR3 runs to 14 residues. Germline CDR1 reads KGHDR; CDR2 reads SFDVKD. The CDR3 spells CATSDSGQGNEQFF. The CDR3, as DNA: TGTGCCACCAGTGATTCGGGACAGGGGAATGAGCAGTTCTTC.

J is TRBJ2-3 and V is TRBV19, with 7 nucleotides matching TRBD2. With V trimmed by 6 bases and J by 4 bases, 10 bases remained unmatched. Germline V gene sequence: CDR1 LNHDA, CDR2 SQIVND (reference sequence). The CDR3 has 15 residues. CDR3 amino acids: CASRATSFMADTQYF. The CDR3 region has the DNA TGTGCCAGTAGGGCGACTAGCTTCATGGCAGATACGCAGTATTTT.

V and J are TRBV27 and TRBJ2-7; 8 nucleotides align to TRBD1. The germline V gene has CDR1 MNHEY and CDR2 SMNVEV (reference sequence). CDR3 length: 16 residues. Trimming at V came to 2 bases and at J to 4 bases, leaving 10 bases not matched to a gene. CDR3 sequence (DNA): TGTGCCAGCAGTTTAGTGGGACAGGATCGTCTGTACGAGCAGTACTTC. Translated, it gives CASSLVGQDRLYEQYF.

CDR3: CASSNYRGRTYGYTF. CDR3 coding DNA: TGTGCCAGCAGCAACTACAGGGGGCGCACCTATGGCTACACCTTC. The V call is TRBV21-1, the J call TRBJ1-2; no check of the table's D call, TRBD1, against the DNA was made. TRBV21-1 is described as a pseudogene. The CDR3 loop spans 15 amino acids.

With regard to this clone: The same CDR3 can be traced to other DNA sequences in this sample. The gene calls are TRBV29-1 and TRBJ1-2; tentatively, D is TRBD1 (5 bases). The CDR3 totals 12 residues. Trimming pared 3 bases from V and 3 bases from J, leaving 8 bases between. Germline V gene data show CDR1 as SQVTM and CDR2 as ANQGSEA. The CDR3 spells CSVDGGYYGYTF. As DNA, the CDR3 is TGCAGCGTTGATGGGGGGTACTATGGCTACACCTTC.

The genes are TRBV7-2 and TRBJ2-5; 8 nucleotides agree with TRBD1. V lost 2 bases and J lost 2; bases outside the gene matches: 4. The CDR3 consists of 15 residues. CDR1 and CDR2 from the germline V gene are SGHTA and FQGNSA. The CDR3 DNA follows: TGTGCCAGCAGCTTATCGGGGACAGGACAAGAGACCCAGTACTTC. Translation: CASSLSGTGQETQYF.

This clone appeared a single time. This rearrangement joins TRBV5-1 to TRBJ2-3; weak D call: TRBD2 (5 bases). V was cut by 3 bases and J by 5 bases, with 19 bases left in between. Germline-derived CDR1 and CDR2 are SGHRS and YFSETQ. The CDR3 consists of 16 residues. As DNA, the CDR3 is TGCGCCAGCAGCTCGAGACTCAGCTTCGCGGGAGATACGCAGTATTTT. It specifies CASSSRLSFAGDTQYF.

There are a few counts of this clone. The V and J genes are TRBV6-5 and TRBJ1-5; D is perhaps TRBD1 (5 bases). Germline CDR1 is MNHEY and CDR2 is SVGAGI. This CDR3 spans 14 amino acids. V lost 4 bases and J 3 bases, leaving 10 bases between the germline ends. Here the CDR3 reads CASSSRGANQPQHF. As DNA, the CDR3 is TGTGCCAGCAGTTCCCGCGGGGCCAATCAGCCCCAGCATTTT.

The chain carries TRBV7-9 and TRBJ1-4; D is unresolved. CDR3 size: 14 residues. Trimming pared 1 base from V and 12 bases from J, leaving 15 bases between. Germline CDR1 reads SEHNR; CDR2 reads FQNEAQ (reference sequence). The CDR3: CASSLVTVGGQLFF. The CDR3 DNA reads TGTGCCAGCAGCTTAGTTACAGTCGGAGGGCAACTGTTTTTT.

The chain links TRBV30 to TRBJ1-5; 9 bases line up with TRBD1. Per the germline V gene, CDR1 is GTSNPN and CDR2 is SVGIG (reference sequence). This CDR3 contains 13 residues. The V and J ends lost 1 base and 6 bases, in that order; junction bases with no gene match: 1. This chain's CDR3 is CAWSGQGGQPQHF. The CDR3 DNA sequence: TGTGCCTGGAGTGGACAGGGGGGTCAGCCCCAGCATTTT.

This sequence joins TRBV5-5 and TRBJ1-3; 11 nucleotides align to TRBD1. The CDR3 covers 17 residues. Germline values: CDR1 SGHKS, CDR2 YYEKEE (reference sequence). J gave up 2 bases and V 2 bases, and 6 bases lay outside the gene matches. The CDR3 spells CASSFWDRGYTGNTIYF. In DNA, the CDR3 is TGTGCCAGCAGCTTCTGGGACAGGGGGTATACTGGAAACACCATATATTTT.

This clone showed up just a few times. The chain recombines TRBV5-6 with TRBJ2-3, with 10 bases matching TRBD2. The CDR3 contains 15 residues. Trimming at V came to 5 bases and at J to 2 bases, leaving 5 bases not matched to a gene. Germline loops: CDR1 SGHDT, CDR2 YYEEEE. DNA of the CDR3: TGTGCCAGCAGGACAGGACTAGCGGCCACAGATACGCAGTATTTT. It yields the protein CASRTGLAATDTQYF.

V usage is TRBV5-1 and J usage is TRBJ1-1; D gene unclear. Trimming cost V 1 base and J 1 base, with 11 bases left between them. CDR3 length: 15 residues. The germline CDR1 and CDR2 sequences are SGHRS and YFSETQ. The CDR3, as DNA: TGCGCCAGCAGCTTGCTCGCCGGGAGGAACACTGAAGCTTTCTTT. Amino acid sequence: CASSLLAGRNTEAFF.

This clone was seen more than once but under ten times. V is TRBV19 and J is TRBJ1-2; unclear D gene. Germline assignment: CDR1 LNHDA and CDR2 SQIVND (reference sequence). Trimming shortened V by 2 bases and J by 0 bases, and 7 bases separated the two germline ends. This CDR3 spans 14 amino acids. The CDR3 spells CASSIQGANYGYTF. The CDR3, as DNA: TGTGCCAGTAGTATACAAGGAGCTAACTATGGCTACACCTTC.

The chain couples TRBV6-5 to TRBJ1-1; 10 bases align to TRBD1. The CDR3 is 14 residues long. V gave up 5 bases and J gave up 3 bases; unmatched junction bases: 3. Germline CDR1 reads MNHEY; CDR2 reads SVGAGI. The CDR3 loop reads CASSTDRGYTEAFF. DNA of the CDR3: TGTGCCAGCAGTACGGACAGGGGGTACACTGAAGCTTTCTTT.

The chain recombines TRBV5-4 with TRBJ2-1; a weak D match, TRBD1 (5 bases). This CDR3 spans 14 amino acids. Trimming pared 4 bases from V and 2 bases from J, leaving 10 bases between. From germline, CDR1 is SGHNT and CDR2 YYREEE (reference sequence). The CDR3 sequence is CASSKGPPYNEQFF. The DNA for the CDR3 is TGTGCCAGCAGCAAGGGGCCCCCCTACAATGAGCAGTTCTTC.

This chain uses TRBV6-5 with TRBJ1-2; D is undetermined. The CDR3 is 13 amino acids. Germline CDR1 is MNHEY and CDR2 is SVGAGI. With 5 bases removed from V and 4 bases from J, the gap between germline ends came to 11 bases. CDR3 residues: CASSLTAIYGYTF. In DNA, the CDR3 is TGTGCCAGCAGTCTAACAGCTATCTATGGCTACACCTTC.

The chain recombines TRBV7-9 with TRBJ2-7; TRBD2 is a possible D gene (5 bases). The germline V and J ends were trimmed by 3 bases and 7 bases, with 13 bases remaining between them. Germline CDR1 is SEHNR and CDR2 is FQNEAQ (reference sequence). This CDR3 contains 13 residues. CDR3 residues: CASSFGYRGEQYF. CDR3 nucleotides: TGTGCCAGCAGCTTTGGGTACAGAGGGGAGCAGTACTTC.

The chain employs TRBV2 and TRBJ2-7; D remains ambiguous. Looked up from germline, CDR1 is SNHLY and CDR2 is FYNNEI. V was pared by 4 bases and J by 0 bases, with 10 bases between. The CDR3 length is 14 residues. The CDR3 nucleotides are TGTGCCAGCAGTGTTTCCTTTAGCTCCTACGAGCAGTACTTC. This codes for CASSVSFSSYEQYF.

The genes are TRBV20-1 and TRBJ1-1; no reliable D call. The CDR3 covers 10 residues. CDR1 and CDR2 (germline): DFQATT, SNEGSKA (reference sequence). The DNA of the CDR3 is TGCAGCTTGGTAGACACTGAAGCTTTCTTT. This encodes CSLVDTEAFF.

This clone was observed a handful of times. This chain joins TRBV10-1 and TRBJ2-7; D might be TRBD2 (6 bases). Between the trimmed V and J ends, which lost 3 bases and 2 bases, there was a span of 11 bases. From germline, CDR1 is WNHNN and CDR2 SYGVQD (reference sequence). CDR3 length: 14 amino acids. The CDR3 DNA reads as TGCGCCAGCAGTGAAACGGGAGCCACCTACGAGCAGTACTTC. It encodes CASSETGATYEQYF.

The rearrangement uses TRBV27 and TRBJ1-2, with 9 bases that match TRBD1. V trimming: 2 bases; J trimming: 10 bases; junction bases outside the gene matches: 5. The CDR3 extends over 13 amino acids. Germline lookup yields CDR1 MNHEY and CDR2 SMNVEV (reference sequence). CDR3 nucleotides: TGTGCCAGCAGTTTAACGGGACAGGGTGTCTACACCTTC. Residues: CASSLTGQGVYTF.

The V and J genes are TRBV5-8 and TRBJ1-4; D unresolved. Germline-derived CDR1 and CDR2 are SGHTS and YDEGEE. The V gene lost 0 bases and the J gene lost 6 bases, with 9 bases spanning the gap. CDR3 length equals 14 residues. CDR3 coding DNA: TGTGCCAGCAGCTTGGAAGGGCGGGATGAAAAACTGTTTTTT. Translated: CASSLEGRDEKLFF.